This T cell receptor (beta chain) was profiled in a study of technical replicates of blood from four donors. The ends lost 5 bases at V and 5 bases at J; junction bases unmatched: 8. Germline V gives CDR1 SGHAT, CDR2 FQNNGV. The CDR3 runs 15 residues. TCRdb's table, derived via immunoSEQ multiplex PCR, lists solely in-frame clones and lacks some. The sample has more than 65,000 clones, about 97% seen once. V gene TRBV11-2 combines with J gene TRBJ2-2, with 7 bases identical to TRBD2. Sequencing used T cells isolated from PBMCs. The sequence came from a human donor in good health. CDR3 in DNA: TGTGCCAGCAGCGTTCCGGGACTACCGACCGGGGAGCTGTTTTTT. Its translation: CASSVPGLPTGELFF.